This T cell receptor beta chain stems from a study of T cells after yellow fever vaccination. Broader study findings: Most primary-vaccination clones reappeared after the booster (just under 98% CD4, 75% to 90% CD8).

On this clonotype: Its specificity is unknown.

The CDR3 is 14 amino acids. Germline-derived CDR1 and CDR2 are SGHNT and YENEEA. V was trimmed by 5 bases and J by 7 bases, leaving 14 bases between them. TCRdb re-analysed the 5' RACE reads in MiXCR, keeping a single row per CDR3 protein. The top ten clones hold about 15% of a sample with 450,000 to 650,000 distinct CDR3 sequences, 21% of them seen once. The sequencing used PBMCs, collected around 3 weeks after the first yellow fever vaccination. This TCR was sampled from a man aged 18 to 30 who received the YFV17D yellow fever vaccine. The chain carries TRBV11-3 and TRBJ2-2; TRBD1 is a possible D gene (6 bases). The CDR3 DNA reads TGTGCCAGCAGCGCCCCAACAGGGCGCGGGGAGCTGTTTTTT. Translating gives CASSAPTGRGELFF. Variable domain in full (rest from reference TRBV11-3 and TRBJ2-2): EAGVVQSPRYKIIEKKQPVAFWCNPISGHNTLYWYLQNLGQGPELLIRYENEEAVDDSQLPKDRFSAERLKGVDSTLKIQPAELGDSAVYLCASSAPTGRGELFFGEGSRLTVL.